This T cell receptor beta chain was found in a study of shared clonotypes between healthy human individuals (dated by TCRdb to between 2020 and 2021). General notes on the study: A few men and two women, aged 18 to 49 years, made up the cohort. To estimate repertoire size and how much clonotypes are shared between individuals, the study performed deep sequencing of blood TCR repertoires from about five healthy adults. Each donor's leukapheresis produced roughly between roughly 0.85 and 9.5 billion PBMCs. For each donor, CD4 naive and CD4 memory were each run on three plates, CD8 naive on two plates, and CD8 memory on one plate. Different laboratories and diverse techniques were used to prepare libraries and sequence TCR repertoires, to increase sequencing depth and limit assay-specific biases.

Using the deep immunoSEQ assay, multiplex PCR amplified TCR CDR3 regions from genomic DNA. For each cell subset, the extracted genomic DNA was distributed evenly across all wells of several immunoSEQ 96-well plates, and each plate served as one replicate. For sorted subsets, around 200 ng genomic DNA, equal to 30,000 to 35,000 T cell genomes, was loaded into each replicate PCR. Purified libraries were quantified with a Qubit 3.0 fluorometer, sized on a Bioanalyzer 2100, and re-quantified with the KAPA Library Quantification kit. Each immunoSEQ 96-well plate was sequenced on its own single-read 150-cycle Illumina NextSeq 550 flow cell. Under the source paper's analysis protocol: The immunoSEQ output contained only junctional sequences without quality scores, so filtering could not match that applied to full-length reads. Sequences were annotated with PyIR, a Python wrapper for IgBLAST v1.9, using IMGT germline references to assign V/J genes and CDR3. Reads were removed for weak V/J assignments (E-value above 1e-6), missing CDR3, stop codons, out-of-frame junctions, or ambiguous translated residues. V3J clonotypes were defined as sequences sharing an identical inferred V gene, J gene, and CDR3 amino acid sequence. To compute the percentage overlap between repertoires, the number of shared unique clonotypes was divided by the size of the smaller repertoire. Three approaches were used to assess repertoire richness: RTK rarefaction, the Chao1 estimator, and Recon v2.1 estimates of unobserved clonotypes. OLGA was used to compute generation probabilities for all TCRbeta clonotypes that the gDNA method yielded from a handful of donors. Imported from immuneACCESS, the table was reduced by TCRdb to in-frame sequences with V and J called. These copies leave out some clones; in studies compared against another copy, an unresolved V gene accounts for under half, and the cause of the remainder is not known. The V and J calls and clone size are taken from that table; D and trimming were inferred from the DNA. Recorded for this sample are over 1.5 million clones; nearly 99% of them occurred a single time. The ten largest clones add up to roughly 0.4% of the sample.

Healthy HIV-negative adults with no recently reported acute infections or vaccinations were included as donors. Every donor was a Caucasian adult residing in Nashville, Tennessee, USA. CD4+ T cells were enriched by magnetic negative selection, after which naive cells were positively selected on CD45RA and the negative fraction was taken as the memory subset. After blood collection by leukapheresis, PBMCs were isolated using Ficoll-Histopaque density gradient centrifugation and then cryopreserved in the vapor phase of liquid nitrogen. Analytical flow cytometry was used to check the purity and quantity of every magnetically sorted T cell population. From each sorted fraction, genomic DNA was isolated and quantified by UV absorbance on a Nanodrop 2000c. The trim is 7 bases for V and 1 base for J, with a gap of 11 bases between the germline ends. The CDR3 numbers 14 residues from cysteine through phenylalanine. Here the CDR3 DNA is all that survives: 42 bases in frame from base 1. CDR1 and CDR2, per the germline V gene (reference sequence), are SGHNT and YYREEE.

In the case of this clone: The antigen this receptor binds is unknown. There are no base qualities to consult, and no much larger clone falls within one base.

Broad study findings and their caveats: Because the study included only a small number of donors, the genetic and exposure-history diversity represented was limited. Incomplete sequencing was indicated by rarefaction of sorted-subset datasets, despite the large sequencing depth. Approximately 4.8% of naive CD4, roughly 3.6% of naive CD8, 2.3% of memory CD4, and 0.4% of memory CD8 clonotypes were shared across four donors. Estimated clonotype richness was generally larger for naive than for memory subsets. Compared with non-shared clonotypes, the clonotypes found in all four sorted-subset donors had higher generation probabilities. Based on pairwise subsampling, the degree of clonotype sharing among donors was expected to be affected by sequencing depth. Sampling was limited to blood, and TCR repertoires in tissue likely differ from TCR repertoires in blood.

Sequences were obtained from naive CD4+ T cells sorted from blood. The label giving this sample's cell subset or site can be read as: CD45RA+ positively selected. This clonotype was obtained from a young man in good health. The sequence links TRBV5-4 to TRBJ1-4, with the D gene uncertain. CDR3 protein: CASGDLGTNEKLFF. The nucleotide sequence is TGTGCCAGCGGTGATTTAGGAACTAATGAAAAACTGTTTTTT.